Included here is one T cell receptor beta chain sequence, with context. Its antigen is undetermined. Germline CDR1 and CDR2: MGHRA and YSYEKL. The CDR3 is 16 residues long. Trimming removed 5 bases at V and 1 base at J, with 16 bases between. ViraFEST used viral peptide pools to expand antigen-specific CD4+ T cells before sequencing. Isolating CD4+ T cells followed approximately 10 days of culture. Each participant was administered two doses of either the BNT162b2 or the mRNA-1273 vaccine. Neither prior SARS-CoV-2 infection nor positive nucleocapsid antibodies were present in the vaccine recipients. Peptides at about 10 ug/ml and IL-2 at 10 IU/ml were added to 2 million or so PBMC per well. The sample belongs to a study of vaccination effects on CD4 cells after COVID-19. Across the whole study: Post-vaccine draws lagged the second dose by a median of 72 days. The study's findings and limits: Late in the post-vaccination period, infection-induced and vaccine-induced clones underwent marked clonal contraction.

TCRdb keeps only in-frame clones here, not all; method: immunoSEQ multiplex PCR. The sample has approximately 26,000 clones; about three quarters are singletons. V is TRBV4-1 and J is TRBJ2-3, with D possibly matching TRBD2 (6 bases). Source: CD4+ T cells from PBMCs cultured with SARS-CoV-2 spike peptides, taken after COVID-19 vaccination. This TCR derives from a human donor who received a COVID-19 vaccine. Some clones in this sample may be carry-over from other donors' samples. As DNA, the CDR3 is TGCGCCAGCAGCTCCCTCGGGGGTCCGGGCACAGATACGCAGTATTTT. Its translation is CASSSLGGPGTDTQYF.